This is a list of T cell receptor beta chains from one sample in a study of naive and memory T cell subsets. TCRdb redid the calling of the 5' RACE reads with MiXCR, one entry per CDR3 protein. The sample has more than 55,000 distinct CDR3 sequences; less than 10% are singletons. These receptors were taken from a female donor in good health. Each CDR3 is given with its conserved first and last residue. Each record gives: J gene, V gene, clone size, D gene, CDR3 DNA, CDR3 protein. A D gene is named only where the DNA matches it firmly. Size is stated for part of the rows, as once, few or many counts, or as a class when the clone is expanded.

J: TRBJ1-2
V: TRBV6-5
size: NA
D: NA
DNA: TGTGCCAGCAGTTATGAATGGGGGGCTAACGACTACACCTTC
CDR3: CASSYEWGANDYTF

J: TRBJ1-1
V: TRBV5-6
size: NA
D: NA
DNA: TGTGCCAGCAGCTTGGGCGGAATAATGAACACTGAAGCTTTCTTT
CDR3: CASSLGGIMNTEAFF

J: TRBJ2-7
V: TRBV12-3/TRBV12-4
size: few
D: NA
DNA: TGTGCCAGCAGTCTCGGGCCCTCCCTCTACGAGCAGTACTTC
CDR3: CASSLGPSLYEQYF

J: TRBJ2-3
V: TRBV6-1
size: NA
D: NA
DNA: TGTGCCAGCAACCCAGGGCGGGATACGCAGTATTTT
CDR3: CASNPGRDTQYF

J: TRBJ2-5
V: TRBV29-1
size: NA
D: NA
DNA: TGCAGCGTTGGTCCCGGGGTGACCTCCAGAGAGACCCAGTACTTC
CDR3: CSVGPGVTSRETQYF

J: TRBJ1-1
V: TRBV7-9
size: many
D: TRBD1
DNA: TGTGCCAGCACCACGGGACAGGCGGGGACTGAAGCTTTCTTT
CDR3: CASTTGQAGTEAFF

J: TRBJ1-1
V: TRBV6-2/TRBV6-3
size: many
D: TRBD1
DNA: TGTGCCAGCAGTTTCGGCAGGGGGCTTGGGGAAGCTTTCTTT
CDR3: CASSFGRGLGEAFF

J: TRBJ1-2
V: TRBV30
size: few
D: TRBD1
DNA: TGTGCCTGGAACCTGATCCAGGGGGGGGGCTACACCTTC
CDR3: CAWNLIQGGGYTF

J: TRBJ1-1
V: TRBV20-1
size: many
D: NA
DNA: TGCAGTGCTAGCCGGGACTACGGTGAAGCTTTCTTT
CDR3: CSASRDYGEAFF

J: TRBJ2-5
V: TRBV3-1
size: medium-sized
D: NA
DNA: TGTGCCAGCAGCCACCCCTTGGCGGAGGGGGAGACCCAGTACTTC
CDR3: CASSHPLAEGETQYF